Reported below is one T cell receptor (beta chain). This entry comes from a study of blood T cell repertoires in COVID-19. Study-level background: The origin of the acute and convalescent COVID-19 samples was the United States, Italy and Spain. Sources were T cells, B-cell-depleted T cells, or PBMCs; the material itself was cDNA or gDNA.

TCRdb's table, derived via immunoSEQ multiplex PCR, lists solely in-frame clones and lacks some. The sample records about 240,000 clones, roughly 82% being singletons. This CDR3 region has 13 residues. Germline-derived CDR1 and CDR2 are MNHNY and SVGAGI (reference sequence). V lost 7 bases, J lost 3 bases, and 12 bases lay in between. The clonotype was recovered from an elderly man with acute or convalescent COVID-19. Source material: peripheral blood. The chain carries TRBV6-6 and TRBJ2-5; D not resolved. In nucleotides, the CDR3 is TGTGCCAGCATCCCTTCCGGAGAAGAGACCCAGTACTTC. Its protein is CASIPSGEETQYF.